This passage covers 10 T cell receptor beta chains from one sample sequenced in a study of OX40 agonist ivuxolimab in advanced cancers. The data were produced by immunoSEQ multiplex PCR, yet TCRdb's version contains in-frame clones alone and is incomplete. The repertoire has over 65,000 clones, under 90% of them found once; the top ten carry over 0.4%. The starting material was CD4+ or CD8+ T cells sorted from blood, obtained in a trial of the OX40 agonist ivuxolimab. The origin of the receptors is an adult with an advanced solid tumor such as melanoma, head and neck, liver or kidney cancer.

The chain employs TRBV6-5 and TRBJ1-1; D is unresolved. CDR3 length equals 14 residues. Trimming pared 2 bases from V and 0 bases from J, leaving 7 bases between. The germline V gene has CDR1 MNHEY and CDR2 SVGAGI. The CDR3, as DNA: TGTGCCAGCAGTTACAGTCCCATGAACACTGAAGCTTTCTTT. Its translation: CASSYSPMNTEAFF.

A note on this clone: One junction end does not reproduce the germline sequence, and a read error may be involved. This chain uses TRBV5-4 with TRBJ2-5; D not certain. This CDR3 has 13 residues. The V gene's germline CDR1 is SGHNT and CDR2 YYREEE (reference sequence). CDR3 sequence reads: CASSPRSGESQYF. CDR3 DNA: TGTGCCAGCAGCCCAAGATCAGGCGAGAGCCAGTACTTC.

This clone was recorded a few times. The chain employs TRBV9 and TRBJ1-2; D not certain. V lost 4 bases to trimming and J lost 5 bases, with 18 bases between them. The germline V gene encodes CDR1 SGDLS and CDR2 YYNGEE. This CDR3 contains 15 residues. CDR3 amino acids: CASSPQLGFGYGYTF. The CDR3 nucleotides read TGTGCCAGCAGCCCCCAGCTGGGGTTCGGGTATGGCTACACCTTC. The full variable domain, completed using reference TRBV9 and TRBJ1-2, is DSGVTQTPKHLITATGQRVTLRCSPRSGDLSVYWYQQSLDQGLQFLIQYYNGEERAKGNILERFSAQQFPDLHSELNLSSLELGDSALYFCASSPQLGFGYGYTFGSGTRLTVV.

V is TRBV28 and J is TRBJ2-3; D is undetermined. The CDR3 sequence is 13 residues long. Trimming left V 2 bases short and J 1 base short, with 4 bases between. The germline CDR1 and CDR2 sequences are MDHEN and SYDVKM. DNA for the CDR3: TGTGCCAGCAGTTTAGGGGGCACAGATACGCAGTATTTT. This encodes CASSLGGTDTQYF.

V usage is TRBV28 and J usage is TRBJ2-3; 8 nucleotides match TRBD1. The CDR3 totals 15 residues. J lost 3 bases, V lost 6 bases, and 8 bases had no gene match. Germline assignment: CDR1 MDHEN and CDR2 SYDVKM. The CDR3 loop is CASRPRQGWTDTQYF. The CDR3 nucleotides are TGTGCCAGCAGGCCCCGACAGGGGTGGACAGATACGCAGTATTTT.

A single count supports this clone. V gene TRBV4-2 combines with J gene TRBJ1-2; 10 nucleotides agree with TRBD1. Germline CDR1 and CDR2: LGHNA and YNFKEQ. The length of the CDR3 is 16 residues. Losses at the gene ends were 2 bases for V and 3 bases for J; bases not matched to a gene: 6. CDR3 region: CASSQQTGTGDYGYTF. The CDR3 nucleotides read TGTGCCAGCAGCCAACAGACCGGGACAGGGGACTATGGCTACACCTTC.

This clone was counted a single time. The rearrangement links TRBV5-4 to TRBJ2-1; 7 nucleotides line up with TRBD2. Per germline, CDR1 SGHNT and CDR2 YYREEE (reference sequence). This CDR3 contains 16 residues. Unmatched junction bases numbered 14, after V lost 6 bases and J lost 5 bases. The CDR3: CASNKFVASGNNEQFF. CDR3 coding DNA: TGTGCCAGCAATAAATTTGTTGCTAGCGGCAACAATGAGCAGTTCTTC.

The chain combines TRBV7-9 with TRBJ2-5; TRBD2 matches at 7 bases. The V and J ends lost 8 bases and 5 bases, in that order; junction bases with no gene match: 5. This CDR3 spans 12 amino acids. Germline V gene data show CDR1 as SEHNR and CDR2 as FQNEAQ (reference sequence). Here the CDR3 DNA reads TGTGCCAGCGGGGAGGGAGGGGAGACCCAGTACTTC. This codes for CASGEGGETQYF.

This chain joins TRBV9 and TRBJ1-1; D possibly corresponds to TRBD1 (6 bases). Germline V gives CDR1 SGDLS, CDR2 YYNGEE. Between the trimmed V and J ends, which lost 4 bases and 10 bases, there was a span of 14 bases. The CDR3 length is 12 residues. The CDR3 is CASSSDSRRAFF. In DNA, the CDR3 is TGTGCCAGCAGCTCGGACAGCCGGCGAGCTTTCTTT.

The genes are TRBV30 and TRBJ1-5, with D maybe TRBD1 (6 bases). The V and J ends lost 5 bases and 7 bases respectively, with 24 bases between them. Per the germline V gene, CDR1 is GTSNPN and CDR2 is SVGIG (reference sequence). This CDR3 contains 16 residues. The CDR3 is CAWSKEGRGRGQPQHF. The CDR3 bases are TGTGCCTGGTCTAAGGAGGGCAGGGGTAGGGGACAGCCCCAGCATTTT.